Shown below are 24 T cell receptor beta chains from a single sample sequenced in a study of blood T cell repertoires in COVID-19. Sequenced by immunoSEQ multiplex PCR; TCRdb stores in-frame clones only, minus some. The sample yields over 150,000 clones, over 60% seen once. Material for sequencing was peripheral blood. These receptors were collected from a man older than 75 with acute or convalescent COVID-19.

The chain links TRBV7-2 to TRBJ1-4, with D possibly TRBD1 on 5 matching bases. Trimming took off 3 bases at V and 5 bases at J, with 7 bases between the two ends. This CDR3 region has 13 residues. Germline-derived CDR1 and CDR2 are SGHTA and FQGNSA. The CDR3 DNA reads TGTGCCAGCAGCTTTTCAGGGAATGAAAAACTGTTTTTT. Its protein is CASSFSGNEKLFF.

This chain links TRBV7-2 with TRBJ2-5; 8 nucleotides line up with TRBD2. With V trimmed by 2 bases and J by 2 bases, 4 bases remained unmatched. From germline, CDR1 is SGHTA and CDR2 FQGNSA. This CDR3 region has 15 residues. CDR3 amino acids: CASSLSGGVQETQYF. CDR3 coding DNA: TGTGCCAGCAGCTTATCGGGGGGGGTACAAGAGACCCAGTACTTC.

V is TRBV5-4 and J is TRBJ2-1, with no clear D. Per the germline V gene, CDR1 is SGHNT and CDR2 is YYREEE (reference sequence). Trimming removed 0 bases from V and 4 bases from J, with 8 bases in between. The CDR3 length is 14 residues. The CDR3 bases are TGTGCCAGCAGCTTGGCCGAGACATACAATGAGCAGTTCTTC. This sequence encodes CASSLAETYNEQFF.

The CDR3 here is CATSSSGAYQETQYF. The CDR3 DNA is TGTGCCACCAGCTCTAGCGGGGCGTACCAAGAGACCCAGTACTTC. The chain joins TRBV15 to TRBJ2-5; 9 bases are a match to TRBD2. The V gene's germline CDR1 is LNHNV and CDR2 YYDKDF (reference sequence). V was pared by 5 bases and J by 0 bases, with 4 bases of the junction left unmatched. The CDR3 extends over 15 amino acids.

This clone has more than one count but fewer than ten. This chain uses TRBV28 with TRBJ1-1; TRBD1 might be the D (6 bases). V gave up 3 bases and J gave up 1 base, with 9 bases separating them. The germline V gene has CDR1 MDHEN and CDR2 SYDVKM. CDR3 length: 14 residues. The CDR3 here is CASSFLTGNTEAFF. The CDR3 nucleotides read TGTGCCAGCAGTTTCCTGACAGGGAACACTGAAGCTTTCTTT.

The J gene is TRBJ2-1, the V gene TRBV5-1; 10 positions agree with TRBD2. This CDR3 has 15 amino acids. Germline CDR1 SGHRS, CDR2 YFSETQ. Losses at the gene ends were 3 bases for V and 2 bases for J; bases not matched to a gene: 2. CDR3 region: CASSWSGGAYNEQFF. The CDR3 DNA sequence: TGCGCCAGCAGCTGGAGCGGGGGGGCCTACAATGAGCAGTTCTTC. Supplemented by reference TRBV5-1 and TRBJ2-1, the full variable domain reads KAGVTQTPRYLIKTRGQQVTLSCSPISGHRSVSWYQQTPGQGLQFLFEYFSETQRNKGNFPGRFSGRQFSNSRSEMNVSTLELGDSALYLCASSWSGGAYNEQFFGPGTRLTVL.

The CDR3 nucleotides read TGTGCCAGCAGTTACTCCGGCAGGCCCTATGGCTACACCTTC. Protein product: CASSYSGRPYGYTF. The chain employs TRBV6-5 and TRBJ1-2; D gene uncertain. Germline loops: CDR1 MNHEY, CDR2 SVGAGI. V lost 0 bases to trimming and J lost 4 bases, with 9 bases between them. The CDR3 spans 14 residues.

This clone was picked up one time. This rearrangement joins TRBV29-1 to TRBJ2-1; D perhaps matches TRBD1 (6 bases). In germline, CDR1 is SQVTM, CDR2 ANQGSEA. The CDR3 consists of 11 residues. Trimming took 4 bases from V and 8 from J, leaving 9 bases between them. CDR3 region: CSVAGVHEQFF. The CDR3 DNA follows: TGCAGCGTTGCAGGGGTGCATGAGCAGTTCTTC.

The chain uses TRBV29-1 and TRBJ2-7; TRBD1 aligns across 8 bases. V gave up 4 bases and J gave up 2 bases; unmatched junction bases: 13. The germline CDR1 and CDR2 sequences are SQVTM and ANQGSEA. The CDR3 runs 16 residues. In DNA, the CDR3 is TGCAGCGTTGTAATTACAGGGGGGCCGATCACCTACGAGCAGTACTTC. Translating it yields CSVVITGGPITYEQYF.

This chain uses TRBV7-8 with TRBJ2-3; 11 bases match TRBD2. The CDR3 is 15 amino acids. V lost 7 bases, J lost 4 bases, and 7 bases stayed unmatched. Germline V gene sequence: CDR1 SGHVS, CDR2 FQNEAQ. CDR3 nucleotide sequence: TGTGCCAGCATCCAACTAGCGGGGGATTCAGATACGCAGTATTTT. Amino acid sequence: CASIQLAGDSDTQYF.

DNA of the CDR3: TGTGCCATCAGTGAGTCGGGGGGTATCGACAATCAGCCCCAGCATTTT. Residues: CAISESGGIDNQPQHF. This sequence joins TRBV10-3 and TRBJ1-5, with D maybe TRBD1 (5 bases). Trimming shortened V by 0 bases and J by 3 bases, and 12 bases separated the two germline ends. CDR1 and CDR2 from the germline V gene are ENHRY and SYGVKD. The CDR3 is 16 residues long.

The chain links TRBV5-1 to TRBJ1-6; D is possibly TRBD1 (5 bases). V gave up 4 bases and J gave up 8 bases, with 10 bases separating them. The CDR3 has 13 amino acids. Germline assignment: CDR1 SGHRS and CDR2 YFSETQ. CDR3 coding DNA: TGCGCCAGCAGCCCCTCGGGGGATTCACCCCTCCACTTT. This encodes CASSPSGDSPLHF.

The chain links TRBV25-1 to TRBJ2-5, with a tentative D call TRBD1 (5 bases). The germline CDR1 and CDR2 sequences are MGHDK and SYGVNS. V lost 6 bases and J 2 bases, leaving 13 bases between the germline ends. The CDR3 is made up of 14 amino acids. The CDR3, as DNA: TGTGCCAGCAGCTTACTCGCAGGGCAAGAGACCCAGTACTTC. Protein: CASSLLAGQETQYF.

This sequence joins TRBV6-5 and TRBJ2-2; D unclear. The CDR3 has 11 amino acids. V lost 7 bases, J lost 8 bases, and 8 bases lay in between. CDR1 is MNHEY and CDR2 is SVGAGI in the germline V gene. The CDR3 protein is CASTREGELFF. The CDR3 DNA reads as TGTGCCAGCACCCGCGAGGGGGAGCTGTTTTTT.

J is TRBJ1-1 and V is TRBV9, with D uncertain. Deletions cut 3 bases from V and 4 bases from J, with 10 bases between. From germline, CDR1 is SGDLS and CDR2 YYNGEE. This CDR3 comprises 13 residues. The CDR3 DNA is TGTGCCAGCAGCGGGACTCTAGGCACTGAAGCTTTCTTT. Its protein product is CASSGTLGTEAFF.

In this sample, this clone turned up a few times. The DNA of the CDR3 is TGTGCCAGCAGCTTTACGACAGGAGTAAGAGATACGCAGTATTTT. Translation gives CASSFTTGVRDTQYF. This chain uses TRBV7-2 with TRBJ2-3; the D gene is possibly TRBD1 (6 bases). Trimming removed 3 bases at V and 5 bases at J, with 15 bases between. The germline V gene has CDR1 SGHTA and CDR2 FQGNSA. The CDR3 runs to 15 residues.

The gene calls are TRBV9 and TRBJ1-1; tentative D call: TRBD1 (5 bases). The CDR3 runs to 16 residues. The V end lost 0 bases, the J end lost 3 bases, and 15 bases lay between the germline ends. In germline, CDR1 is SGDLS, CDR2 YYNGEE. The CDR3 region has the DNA TGTGCCAGCAGCGTAGGAGCAGGGTGGGGGGACACTGAAGCTTTCTTT. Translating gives CASSVGAGWGDTEAFF.

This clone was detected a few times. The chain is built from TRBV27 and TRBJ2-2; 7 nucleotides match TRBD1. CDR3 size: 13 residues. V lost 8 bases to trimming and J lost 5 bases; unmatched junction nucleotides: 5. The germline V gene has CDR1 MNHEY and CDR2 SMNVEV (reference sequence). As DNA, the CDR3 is TGTGCCAGCGCCGGGACAGCGACCGGGGAGCTGTTTTTT. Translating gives CASAGTATGELFF.

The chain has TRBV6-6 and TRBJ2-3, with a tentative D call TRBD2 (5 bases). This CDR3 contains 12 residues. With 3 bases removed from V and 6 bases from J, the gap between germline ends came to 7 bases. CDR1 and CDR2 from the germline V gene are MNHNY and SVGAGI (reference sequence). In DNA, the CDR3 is TGTGCCAGCAGTTATTCGGGGGATACGCAGTATTTT. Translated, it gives CASSYSGDTQYF.

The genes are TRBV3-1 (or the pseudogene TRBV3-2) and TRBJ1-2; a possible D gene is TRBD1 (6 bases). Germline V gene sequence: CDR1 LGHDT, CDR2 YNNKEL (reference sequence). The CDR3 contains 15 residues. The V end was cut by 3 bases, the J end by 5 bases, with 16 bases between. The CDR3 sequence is CASSQALQGGYGYTF. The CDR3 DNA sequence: TGTGCCAGCAGCCAGGCCCTACAGGGAGGGTATGGCTACACCTTC.

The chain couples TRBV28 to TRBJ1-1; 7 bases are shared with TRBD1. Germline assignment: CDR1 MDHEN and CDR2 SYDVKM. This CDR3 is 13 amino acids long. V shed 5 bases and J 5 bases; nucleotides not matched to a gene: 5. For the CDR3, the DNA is TGTGCCAGCAGTGCCAGGGGGGAAACTGAAGCTTTCTTT. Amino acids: CASSARGETEAFF.

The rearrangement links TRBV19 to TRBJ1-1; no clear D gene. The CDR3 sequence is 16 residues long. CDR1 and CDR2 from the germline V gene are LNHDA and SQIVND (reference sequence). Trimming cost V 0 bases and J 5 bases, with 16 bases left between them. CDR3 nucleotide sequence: TGTGCCAGTAGTATAGAGGGGAGGTCAAAACAAACTGAAGCTTTCTTT. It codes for CASSIEGRSKQTEAFF.

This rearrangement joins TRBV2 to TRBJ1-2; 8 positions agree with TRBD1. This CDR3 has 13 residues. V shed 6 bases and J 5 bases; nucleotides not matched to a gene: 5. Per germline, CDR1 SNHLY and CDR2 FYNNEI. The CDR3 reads CASREGQEYGYTF. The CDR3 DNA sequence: TGTGCCAGCAGAGAGGGACAGGAGTATGGCTACACCTTC.

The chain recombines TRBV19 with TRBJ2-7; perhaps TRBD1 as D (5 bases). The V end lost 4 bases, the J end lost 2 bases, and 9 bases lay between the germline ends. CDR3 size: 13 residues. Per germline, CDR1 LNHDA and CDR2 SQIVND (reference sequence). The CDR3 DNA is TGTGCCAGTAGTAGTGACAGAGCCTACGAGCAGTACTTC. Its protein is CASSSDRAYEQYF.